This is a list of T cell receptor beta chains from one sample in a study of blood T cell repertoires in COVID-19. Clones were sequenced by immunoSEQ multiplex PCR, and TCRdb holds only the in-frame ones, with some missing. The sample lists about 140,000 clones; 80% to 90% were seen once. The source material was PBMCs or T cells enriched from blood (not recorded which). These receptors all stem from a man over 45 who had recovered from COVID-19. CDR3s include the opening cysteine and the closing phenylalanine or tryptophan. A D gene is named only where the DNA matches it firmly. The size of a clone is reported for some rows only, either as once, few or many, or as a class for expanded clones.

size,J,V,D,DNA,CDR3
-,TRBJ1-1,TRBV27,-,TGTGCCAGCAGTACCCGCAGGGAAGTCGAAGCTTTCTTT,CASSTRREVEAFF
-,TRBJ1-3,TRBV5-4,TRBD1,TGTGCCAGCAGCTCCGACAGGGATGGAAACACCATATATTTT,CASSSDRDGNTIYF
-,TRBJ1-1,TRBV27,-,TGTGCCAGCAGTTTATACAGGCACACTGAAGCTTTCTTT,CASSLYRHTEAFF
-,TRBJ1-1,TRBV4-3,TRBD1,TGCGCCAGCAGCCGGGACAGGGGGAAGAACACTGAAGCTTTCTTT,CASSRDRGKNTEAFF
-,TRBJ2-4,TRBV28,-,TGTGCCAGCAGTTTGTGGGGTACGGACAGACTAGCCAAAAACATTCAGTACTTC,CASSLWGTDRLAKNIQYF
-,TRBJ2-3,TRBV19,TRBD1,TGTGCCAGTAGTATTGGGCAGGGGGCCGTAGATACGCAGTATTTT,CASSIGQGAVDTQYF
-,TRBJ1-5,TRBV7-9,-,TGTGCCAGCAGCTTAAGGGGAAGCAATCAGCCCCAGCATTTT,CASSLRGSNQPQHF
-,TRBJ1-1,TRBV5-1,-,TGCGCCAGCAGCCAAGGAACAGGGCACACTGAAGCTTTCTTT,CASSQGTGHTEAFF
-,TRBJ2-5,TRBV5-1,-,TGCGCCAGCAGGTCCTCGAGGGAGACCCAGTACTTC,CASRSSRETQYF
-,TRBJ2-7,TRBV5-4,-,TGTGCCAGCAGCCCCAGGGGTCCCTACGAGCAGTACTTC,CASSPRGPYEQYF
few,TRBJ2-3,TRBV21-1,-,TGTGCCAGATCGGACGAACGGGGGGCCGGGGGCACAGATACGCAGTATTTT,CARSDERGAGGTDTQYF
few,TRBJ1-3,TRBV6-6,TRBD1,TGTGCCAGCAGTCCCCCGGGACAGAGCTCTGGAAACACCATATATTTT,CASSPPGQSSGNTIYF
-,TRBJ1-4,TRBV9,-,TGTGCCAGCAGCCGGACAGAGTATAATGAAAAACTGTTTTTT,CASSRTEYNEKLFF
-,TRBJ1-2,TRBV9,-,TGTGCCAGCAGCGTAGAGGGAGGATCTCTCTATGGCTACACCTTC,CASSVEGGSLYGYTF
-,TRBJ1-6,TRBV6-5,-,TGTGCCAGCAGTTACTCGAACAGGGATAATTCACCCCTCCACTTT,CASSYSNRDNSPLHF
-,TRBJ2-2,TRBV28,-,TGTGCCAGCAGTTTACCGCTGAAGGGGGTACCCACCGGGGAGCTGTTTTTT,CASSLPLKGVPTGELFF
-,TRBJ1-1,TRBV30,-,TGTGCCTGGTCCCCTATGAACACTGAAGCTTTCTTT,CAWSPMNTEAFF
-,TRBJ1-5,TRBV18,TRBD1,TGTGCCAGCTCGACTACAGGGGGCCCTAATCAGCCCCAGCATTTT,CASSTTGGPNQPQHF
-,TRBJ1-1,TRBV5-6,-,TGTGCCAGCAGCTTGCCAGGGTTTTGGAACACTGAAGCTTTCTTT,CASSLPGFWNTEAFF
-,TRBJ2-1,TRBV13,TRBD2,TGTGCCAGCAGCTTGGACAGGACTAGCGGGAGCTCCTACAATGAGCAGTTCTTC,CASSLDRTSGSSYNEQFF
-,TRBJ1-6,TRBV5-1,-,TGCGCCAGCAGCACGCAACAGGGCATCTCACCCCTCCACTTT,CASSTQQGISPLHF
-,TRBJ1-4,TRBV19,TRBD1,TGTGCCAGTACCTCAAGGGGGCGTCGTGAAAAACTGTTTTTT,CASTSRGRREKLFF
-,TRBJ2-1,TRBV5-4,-,TGTGCCAGCAGCAGGGACATTTCCTACAATGAGCAGTTCTTC,CASSRDISYNEQFF
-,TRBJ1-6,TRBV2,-,TGTGCCAGCAGTGCGACAGGAGGAGGATCACCCCTCCACTTT,CASSATGGGSPLHF
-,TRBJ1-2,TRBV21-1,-,TGTGCCAGCAGCAATCGAAATAGAATTAAAGGGAGTGGCTACACCTTC,CASSNRNRIKGSGYTF
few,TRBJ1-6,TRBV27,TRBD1,TGTGCCAGCAGTATAAGACAGGGATTGGACTCACCCCTCCACTTT,CASSIRQGLDSPLHF
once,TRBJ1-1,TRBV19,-,TGTGCCAGTAGTCCCCTTTCACAGAGGAACACTGAAGCTTTCTTT,CASSPLSQRNTEAFF
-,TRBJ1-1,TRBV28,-,TGTGCCAGCAGCATCCACAGGGTTGGGAACACTGAAGCTTTCTTT,CASSIHRVGNTEAFF
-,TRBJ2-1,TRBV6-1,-,TGTGCCAGCAGTGAAGATCCGGGATACCGGAATGAGCAGTTCTTC,CASSEDPGYRNEQFF
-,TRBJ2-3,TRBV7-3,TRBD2,TGTGCCAGCAGCTGGGCGGGGGGCACAGATACGCAGTATTTT,CASSWAGGTDTQYF
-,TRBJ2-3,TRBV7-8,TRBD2,TGTGCCAGCAGCCTCCGGACTAGCGGGAAAAAGGGAGATACGCAGTATTTT,CASSLRTSGKKGDTQYF
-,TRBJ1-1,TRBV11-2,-,TGTGCCAGCAGCTGGGCTCGCACTGAAGCTTTCTTT,CASSWARTEAFF
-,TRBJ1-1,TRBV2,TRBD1,TGTGCCACGTCCCGGGACAGGGGACGGGGCACTGAAGCTTTCTTT,CATSRDRGRGTEAFF
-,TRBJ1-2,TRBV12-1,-,TGTGCCAGCAGCTCTGACAGGGGGCGAAACTATGGCTACACCTTC,CASSSDRGRNYGYTF
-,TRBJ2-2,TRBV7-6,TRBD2,TGTGCCAGCAGCCTAACTAGCGGGGTAAACACCGGGGAGCTGTTTTTT,CASSLTSGVNTGELFF
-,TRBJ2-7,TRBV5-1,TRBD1,TGCGCCAGCAGCCGCCGGGACAGGGCCGTGGGTGGCCACTACGAGCAGTACTTC,CASSRRDRAVGGHYEQYF
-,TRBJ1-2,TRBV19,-,TGTGCCAGTAGTATAGACGCAGGGATGGAGGGTGGCTACACCTTC,CASSIDAGMEGGYTF
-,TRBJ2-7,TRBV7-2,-,TGTGCCAGCAGCTTAGCTGGCAGCTACGAGCAGTACTTC,CASSLAGSYEQYF
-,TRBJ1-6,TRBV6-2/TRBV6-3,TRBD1,TGTGCCAGCAGTTACTCGCGGACAGGGATACGTAATTCACCCCTCCACTTT,CASSYSRTGIRNSPLHF
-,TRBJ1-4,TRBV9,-,TGTGCCAGCAGCGTAGACGCAGGGGCGGCTAATGAAAAACTGTTTTTT,CASSVDAGAANEKLFF
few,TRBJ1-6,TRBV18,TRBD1,TGTGCCAGCTCACCCGACAGGGGGGACTATTCACCCCTCCACTTT,CASSPDRGDYSPLHF
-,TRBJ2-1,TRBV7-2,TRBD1,TGTGCCAGCAGCGTACGGCGGACAGGGGCACCTGGGGGTAATGAGCAGTTCTTC,CASSVRRTGAPGGNEQFF